This T cell receptor (beta chain) was profiled in a study of T-cell memory formation after mild COVID-19. Overall study context: Clusters of TCRs were largely donor specific.

Trimming left V 5 bases short and J 4 bases short, with 11 bases between. The CDR3 extends over 13 amino acids. This clonotype was seen a handful of times. TCRdb processed the 5' RACE reads anew with MiXCR; each CDR3 protein has one entry. Of about 49,000 distinct CDR3 sequences in the sample, 7% to 8% were seen once. The material sequenced was PBMCs or a T cell subset sorted from them (not recorded which). The chain links TRBV12-3 or TRBV12-4 to TRBJ1-1; D is ambiguous. The source of this sequence is a young man who had mild COVID-19 (a few samples of this study predate the infection). Cell type and time point are not known. The CDR3 DNA follows: TGTGCCAGCAGTGTTATTCTTGTCACTGAAGCTTTCTTT. Residues: CASSVILVTEAFF.